The 12 T cell receptor beta chains reported below all come from one sample, sequenced in a study of human T cells and chemical hapten exposure. Time point described: patch test 1, 2 weeks after DPC sensitization. Treatment described: therapeutic diphenylcyclopropenone sensitization with weekly scalp DPC. Using its own MiXCR run on the RACE reads, TCRdb lists one record per CDR3 protein. The sample carries 84,000 or so distinct CDR3 sequences, 8% to 11% recorded once. The material sequenced was whole blood, taken in connection with sensitization to the hapten diphenylcyclopropenone (DPC). All receptors derive from a man aged 35-49 years with alopecia areata. Some clones in this sample may be carry-over from other donors' samples.

This clonotype was seen more than once but under ten times. The chain is built from TRBV7-2 and TRBJ2-4, with 8 bases that match TRBD1. CDR1 SGHTA and CDR2 FQGNSA come from the germline V gene. The CDR3 consists of 13 residues. V lost 4 bases, J lost 8 bases, and 4 bases stayed unmatched. This CDR3 is CASSYDRGDIQYF. As DNA, the CDR3 is TGTGCCAGCAGCTACGACAGGGGTGACATTCAGTACTTC. The full variable domain, with the rest looked up from reference TRBV7-2 and TRBJ2-4, is GAGVSQSPSNKVTEKGKDVELRCDPISGHTALYWYRQSLGQGLEFLIYFQGNSAPDKSGLPSDRFSAERTGGSVSTLTIQRTQQEDSAVYLCASSYDRGDIQYFGAGTRLSVL.

This clonotype came up a few times. The chain links TRBV7-2 to TRBJ1-2, with D hard to call. Germline-derived CDR1 and CDR2 are SGHTA and FQGNSA. V lost 1 base, J lost 1 base, and 7 bases lay in between. This CDR3 contains 14 residues. The CDR3 reads CASSLDWLNYGYTF. The CDR3 nucleotides read TGTGCCAGCAGCTTAGACTGGCTTAACTATGGCTACACCTTC. Combining the CDR3 with reference TRBV7-2 and TRBJ1-2 gives the whole variable domain GAGVSQSPSNKVTEKGKDVELRCDPISGHTALYWYRQSLGQGLEFLIYFQGNSAPDKSGLPSDRFSAERTGGSVSTLTIQRTQQEDSAVYLCASSLDWLNYGYTFGSGTRLTVV.

This clonotype was found many times. CDR3 loop: CASSSRLTGTDGYTF. The DNA of the CDR3 is TGTGCCAGCAGTTCCCGACTTACAGGGACGGATGGCTACACCTTC. The chain combines TRBV12-3 or TRBV12-4 with TRBJ1-2, with D possibly matching TRBD1 (6 bases). Trimming took 4 bases from V and 6 from J, leaving 18 bases between them. The CDR3 spans 15 residues.

This clonotype was picked up a small number of times. The chain is built from TRBV13 and TRBJ1-1, with D possibly being TRBD1 (5 bases). The CDR3 consists of 16 residues. Germline-derived CDR1 and CDR2 are PRHDT and FYEKMQ (reference sequence). The V end was cut by 5 bases, the J end by 4 bases, with 20 bases between. CDR3 region: CASSRKGSMGLTEAFF. Written as DNA, the CDR3 is TGTGCCAGCAGCCGAAAGGGGTCTATGGGGCTCACTGAAGCTTTCTTT.

This clonotype was observed a few times. The V gene is TRBV7-9, the J gene TRBJ2-7, with D possibly matching TRBD1 (5 bases). Germline assignment: CDR1 SEHNR and CDR2 FQNEAQ (reference sequence). CDR3 length: 15 residues. Trimming cost V 3 bases and J 2 bases, with 14 bases left between them. In nucleotides, the CDR3 is TGTGCCAGCAGCTTTGTCGGGCAGGGAACCTACGAGCAGTACTTC. Its protein is CASSFVGQGTYEQYF. The variable domain in full, completed from reference TRBV7-9 and TRBJ2-7, reads DTGVSQNPRHKITKRGQNVTFRCDPISEHNRLYWYRQTLGQGPEFLTYFQNEAQLEKSRLLSDRFSAERPKGSFSTLEIQRTEQGDSAMYLCASSFVGQGTYEQYFGPGTRLTVT.

This clonotype was counted many times. The rearrangement uses TRBV5-5 and TRBJ1-6; D gene uncertain. The germline CDR1 and CDR2 sequences are SGHKS and YYEKEE (reference sequence). The CDR3 length is 17 residues. With 3 bases removed from V and 6 bases from J, the gap between germline ends came to 19 bases. For the CDR3, the DNA is TGTGCCAGCAGCTCCGAACTTGTCCGCCGGTCTAATTCACCCCTCCACTTT. The encoded protein is CASSSELVRRSNSPLHF.

V gene TRBV5-5 combines with J gene TRBJ2-1; D remains ambiguous. Germline loops: CDR1 SGHKS, CDR2 YYEKEE (reference sequence). The CDR3 covers 17 residues. The V and J ends lost 6 bases and 1 base respectively, with 20 bases between them. CDR3 amino acids: CASIHTNPTSSYNEQFF. CDR3 in DNA: TGTGCCAGCATCCACACCAACCCGACCTCTTCCTACAATGAGCAGTTCTTC.

This clonotype was seen a handful of times. The V and J genes are TRBV24-1 and TRBJ1-5; D is unresolved. This CDR3 region has 14 residues. Germline-derived CDR1 and CDR2 are KGHDR and SFDVKD. V dropped 7 bases and J dropped 4 bases, with 13 bases sitting between them. CDR3 loop: CATRAAGMNQPQHF. The CDR3, as DNA: TGTGCCACCAGAGCCGCGGGGATGAATCAGCCCCAGCATTTT.

This chain links TRBV7-2 with TRBJ2-7, with a tentative D call TRBD2 (6 bases). There are 14 residues in the CDR3. Trimming shortened V by 0 bases and J by 2 bases, and 8 bases separated the two germline ends. Germline V gene lookup returns CDR1 SGHTA and CDR2 FQGNSA. The CDR3 loop reads CASSLAGGTYEQYV. The CDR3 DNA follows: TGTGCCAGCAGCTTAGCGGGGGGAACCTACGAGCAGTACGTC.

This clonotype was counted only a few times. The CDR3 coding sequence is TGCAGTGCTTATGTCGGCCAAGAGACCCAGTACTTC. The encoded protein is CSAYVGQETQYF. The chain uses TRBV20-1 and TRBJ2-5; D is unresolved. This CDR3 has 12 residues. V was shortened by 5 bases and J by 1 base, with 8 bases between the two germline ends. Per germline, CDR1 DFQATT and CDR2 SNEGSKA (reference sequence).

This clonotype came up a few times. The V and J genes are TRBV19 and TRBJ2-5, with D perhaps TRBD2 (6 bases). CDR3 length: 15 amino acids. V dropped 5 bases and J dropped 6 bases, with 19 bases sitting between them. CDR1 and CDR2 from the germline V gene are LNHDA and SQIVND (reference sequence). The CDR3: CASSFSFLGGKTQYF. Written as DNA, the CDR3 is TGTGCCAGTAGTTTTTCCTTCTTGGGCGGGAAGACCCAGTACTTC.

In its sample, this clonotype was seen a few times. The rearrangement uses TRBV5-1 and TRBJ2-2, with TRBD1 matching over 8 bases. Germline CDR1 SGHRS, CDR2 YFSETQ. V was pared by 3 bases and J by 1 base, with 2 bases of the junction left unmatched. The CDR3 is 15 residues long. CDR3 nucleotide sequence: TGCGCCAGCAGCTGGGACAGGATGAACACCGGGGAGCTGTTTTTT. Protein product: CASSWDRMNTGELFF.